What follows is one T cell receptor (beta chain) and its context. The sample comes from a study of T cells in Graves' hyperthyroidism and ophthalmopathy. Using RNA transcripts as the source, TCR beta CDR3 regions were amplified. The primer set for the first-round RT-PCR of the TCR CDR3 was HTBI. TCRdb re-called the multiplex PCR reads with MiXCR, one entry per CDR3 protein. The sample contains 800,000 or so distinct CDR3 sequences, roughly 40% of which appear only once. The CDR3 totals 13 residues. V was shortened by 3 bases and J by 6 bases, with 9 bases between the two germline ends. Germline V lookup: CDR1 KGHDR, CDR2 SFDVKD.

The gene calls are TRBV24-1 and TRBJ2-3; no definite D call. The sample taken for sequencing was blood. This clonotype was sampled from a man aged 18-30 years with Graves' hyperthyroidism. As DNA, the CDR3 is TGTGCCACCAGTGATATACAAAGGGATACGCAGTATTTT. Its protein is CATSDIQRDTQYF.